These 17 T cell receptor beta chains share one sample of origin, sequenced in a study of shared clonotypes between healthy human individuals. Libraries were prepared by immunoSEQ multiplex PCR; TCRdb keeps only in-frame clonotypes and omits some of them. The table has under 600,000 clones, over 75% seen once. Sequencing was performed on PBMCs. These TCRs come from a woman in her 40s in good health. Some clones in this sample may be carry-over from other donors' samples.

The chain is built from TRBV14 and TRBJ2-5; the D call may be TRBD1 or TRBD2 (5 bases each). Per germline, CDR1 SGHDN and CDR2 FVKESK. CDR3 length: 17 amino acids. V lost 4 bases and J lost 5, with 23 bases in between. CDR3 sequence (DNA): TGTGCCAGCAGCCGTCTACGCCCCGGGACCATCCGGGAGACCCAGTACTTC. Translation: CASSRLRPGTIRETQYF.

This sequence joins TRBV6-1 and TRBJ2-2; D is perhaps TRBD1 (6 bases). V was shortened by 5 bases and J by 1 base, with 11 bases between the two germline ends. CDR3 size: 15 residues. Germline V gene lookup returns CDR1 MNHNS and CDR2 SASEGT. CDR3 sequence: CASSRDTLNTGELFF. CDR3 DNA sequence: TGTGCCAGCAGTCGGGACACATTGAACACCGGGGAGCTGTTTTTT.

DNA of the CDR3: TGTGCCGGTACCGGGACAGACGGCAATCAGCCCCAGCATTTT. Protein: CAGTGTDGNQPQHF. The rearrangement uses TRBV5-6 and TRBJ1-5, with TRBD1 identical over 7 bases. J gave up 2 bases and V 10 bases, and 9 bases lay outside the gene matches. Germline V lookup: CDR1 SGHDT, CDR2 YYEEEE. This CDR3 is built from 14 residues. Full variable domain (rest looked up from reference TRBV5-6 and TRBJ1-5): DAGVTQSPTHLIKTRGQQVTLRCSPKSGHDTVSWYQQALGQGPQFIFQYYEEEERQRGNFPDRFSGHQFPNYSSELNVNALLLGDSALYLCAGTGTDGNQPQHFGDGTRLSIL.

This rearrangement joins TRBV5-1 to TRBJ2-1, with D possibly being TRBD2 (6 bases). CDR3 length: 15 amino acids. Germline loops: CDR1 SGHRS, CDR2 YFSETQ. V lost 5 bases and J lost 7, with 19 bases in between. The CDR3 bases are TGCGCCAGCAGTTATCTCGGGGGAGAAGTAAATGAGCAGTTCTTC. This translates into CASSYLGGEVNEQFF.

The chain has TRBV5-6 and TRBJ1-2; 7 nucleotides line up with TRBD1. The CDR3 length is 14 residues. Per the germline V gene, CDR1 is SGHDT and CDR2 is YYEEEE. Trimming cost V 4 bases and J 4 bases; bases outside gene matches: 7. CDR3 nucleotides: TGTGCCAGCAGCCCAGGGGGGACAAGCTATGGCTACACCTTC. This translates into CASSPGGTSYGYTF.

The CDR3 region has the DNA TGTGCCAGCAGGACGGGGGACTCCTACAATGAGCAGTTCTTC. Translating gives CASRTGDSYNEQFF. This chain connects TRBV27 to TRBJ2-1; maybe TRBD2 (6 bases). Per the germline V gene, CDR1 is MNHEY and CDR2 is SMNVEV (reference sequence). This CDR3 has 14 amino acids. Trimming cost V 6 bases and J 0 bases, with 9 bases left between them.

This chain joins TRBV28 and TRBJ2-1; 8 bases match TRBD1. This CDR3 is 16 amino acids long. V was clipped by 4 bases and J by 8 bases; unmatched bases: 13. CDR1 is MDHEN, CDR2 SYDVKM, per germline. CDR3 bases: TGTGCCAGCAGTTCACCGACCCGGACAGGGACATATGAGCAGTTCTTC. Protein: CASSSPTRTGTYEQFF.

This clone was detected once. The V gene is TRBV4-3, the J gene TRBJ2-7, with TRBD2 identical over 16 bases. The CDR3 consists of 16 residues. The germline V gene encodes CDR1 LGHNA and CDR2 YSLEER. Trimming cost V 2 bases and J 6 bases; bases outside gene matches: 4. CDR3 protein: CASSQPGLAGGGEQYF. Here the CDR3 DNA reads TGCGCCAGCAGCCAACCGGGACTAGCGGGAGGGGGCGAGCAGTACTTC.

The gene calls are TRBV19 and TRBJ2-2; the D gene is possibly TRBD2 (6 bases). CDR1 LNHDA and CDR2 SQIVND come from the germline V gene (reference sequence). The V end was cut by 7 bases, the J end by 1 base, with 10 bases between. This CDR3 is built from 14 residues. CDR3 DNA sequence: TGTGCCAGTATCCGGGACTGGAACACCGGGGAGCTGTTTTTT. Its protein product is CASIRDWNTGELFF.

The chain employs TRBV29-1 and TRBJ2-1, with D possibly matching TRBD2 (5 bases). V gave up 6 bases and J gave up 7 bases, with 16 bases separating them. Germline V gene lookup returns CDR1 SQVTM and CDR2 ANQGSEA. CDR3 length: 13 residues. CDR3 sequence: CSVTGVAYNEQFF. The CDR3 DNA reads TGCAGCGTGACCGGGGTCGCATATAATGAGCAGTTCTTC.

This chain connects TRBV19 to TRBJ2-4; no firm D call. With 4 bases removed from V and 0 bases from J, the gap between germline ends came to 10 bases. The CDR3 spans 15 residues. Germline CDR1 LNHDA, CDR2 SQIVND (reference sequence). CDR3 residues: CASSSLGEAKNIQYF. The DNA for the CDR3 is TGTGCCAGTAGTAGCCTTGGGGAAGCCAAAAACATTCAGTACTTC.

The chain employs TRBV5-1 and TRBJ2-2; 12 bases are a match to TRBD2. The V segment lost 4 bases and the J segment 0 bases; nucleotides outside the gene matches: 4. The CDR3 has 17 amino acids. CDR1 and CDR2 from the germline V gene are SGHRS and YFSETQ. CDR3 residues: CASSGGLAGPNTGELFF. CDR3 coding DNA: TGCGCCAGCAGCGGGGGACTAGCGGGCCCGAACACCGGGGAGCTGTTTTTT.

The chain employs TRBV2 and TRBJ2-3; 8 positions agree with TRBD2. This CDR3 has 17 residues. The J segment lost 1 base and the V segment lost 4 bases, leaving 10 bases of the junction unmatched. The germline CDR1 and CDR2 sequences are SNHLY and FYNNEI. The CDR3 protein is CASSVSPPAGGTDTQYF. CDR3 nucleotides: TGTGCCAGCAGTGTTTCCCCCCCAGCGGGAGGCACAGATACGCAGTATTTT.

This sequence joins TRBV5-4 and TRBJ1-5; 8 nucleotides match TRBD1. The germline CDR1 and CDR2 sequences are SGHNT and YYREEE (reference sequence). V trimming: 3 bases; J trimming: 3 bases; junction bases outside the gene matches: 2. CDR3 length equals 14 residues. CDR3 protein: CASSWQGANQPQHF. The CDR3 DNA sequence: TGTGCCAGCAGCTGGCAGGGGGCCAATCAGCCCCAGCATTTT.

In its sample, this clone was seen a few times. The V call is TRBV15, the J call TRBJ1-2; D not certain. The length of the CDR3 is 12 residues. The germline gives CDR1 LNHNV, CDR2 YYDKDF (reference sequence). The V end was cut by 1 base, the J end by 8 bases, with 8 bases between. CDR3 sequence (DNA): TGTGCCACCAGCAGAGTTGGTCGGGGCTACACCTTC. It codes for CATSRVGRGYTF. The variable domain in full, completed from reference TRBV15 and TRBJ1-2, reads DAMVIQNPRYQVTQFGKPVTLSCSQTLNHNVMYWYQQKSSQAPKLLFHYYDKDFNNEADTPDNFQSRRPNTSFCFLDIRSPGLGDTAMYLCATSRVGRGYTFGSGTRLTVV.

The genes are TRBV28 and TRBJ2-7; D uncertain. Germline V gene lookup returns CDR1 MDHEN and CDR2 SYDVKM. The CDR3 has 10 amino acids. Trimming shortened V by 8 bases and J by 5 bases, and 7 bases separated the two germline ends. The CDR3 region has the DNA TGTGCCAGCGGAAGGAACGAGCAGTACTTC. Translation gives CASGRNEQYF.

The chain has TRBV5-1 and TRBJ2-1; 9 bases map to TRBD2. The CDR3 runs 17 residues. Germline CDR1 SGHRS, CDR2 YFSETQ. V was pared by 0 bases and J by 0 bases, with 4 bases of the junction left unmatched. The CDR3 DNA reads TGCGCCAGCAGCTTGGCGGCTAGCGGGGTCTCCTACAATGAGCAGTTCTTC. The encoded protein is CASSLAASGVSYNEQFF.